This is a list of T cell receptor beta chains from one sample in a study of Graves' ophthalmopathy and Graves' hyperthyroidism. TCRdb itself ran the multiplex PCR reads through MiXCR, one entry per CDR3 protein. The sample contains over a million distinct CDR3 sequences, roughly 35% of which appear only once. Sequencing was done on a sample of peripheral blood or thyroid tissue (not recorded which). The source of these receptors is an adult man with Graves' hyperthyroidism. CDR3s include the opening cysteine and the closing phenylalanine or tryptophan. The D gene is left open where the match is weak. A clone size is listed for some rows: how often the clone was seen (once, few, many), or a class if it is expanded.

.	TRBV6-5	.	TRBJ2-2	CASSDDRELFF	TGTGCCAGCAGTGATGATCGGGAGCTGTTTTTT
.	TRBV20-1	TRBD1	TRBJ2-1	CSATPGGDIWQFF	TGCAGTGCTACCCCAGGGGGTGATATATGGCAGTTCTTC
.	TRBV20-1	.	TRBJ2-2	CSARVGELFF	TGCAGTGCTAGAGTCGGGGAGCTGTTTTTT
few	TRBV12-3/TRBV12-4	TRBD1	TRBJ1-5	CASSRGAEPQHF	TGTGCCAGCAGCAGGGGGGCAGAGCCCCAGCATTTT
.	TRBV7-2	.	TRBJ2-5	CASSSPLAVYQETQYF	TGTGCCAGCAGTTCCCCTTTAGCGGTGTACCAAGAGACCCAGTACTTC
many	TRBV7-2	TRBD1	TRBJ1-2	CASSHSPDRGDYGYTF	TGTGCCAGCAGCCACTCCCCCGACAGGGGAGACTATGGCTACACCTTC
once	TRBV24-1	TRBD1	TRBJ2-7	CATSDRDRDDEQYF	TGTGCCACCAGTGATCGGGACAGGGACGACGAGCAGTACTTC
few	TRBV25-1	TRBD1	TRBJ1-4	CASSDHRGLDEKLFF	TGTGCCAGCAGCGACCACAGGGGGCTTGATGAAAAACTGTTTTTT
.	TRBV4-1	.	TRBJ1-1	CASSQEDIPNTEAFF	TGCGCCAGCAGCCAAGAAGATATTCCGAACACTGAAGCTTTCTTT
.	TRBV7-8	.	TRBJ2-2	CASSLGRAIGPGELFF	TGTGCCAGCAGCTTAGGGCGCGCCATAGGTCCCGGGGAGCTGTTTTTT
many	TRBV2	.	TRBJ2-7	CASNVPPLYEQYF	TGTGCCAGCAATGTACCGCCGCTTTACGAGCAGTACTTC
few	TRBV6-5	.	TRBJ1-1	CASTDGNTEAFF	TGTGCCAGCACAGACGGTAACACTGAAGCTTTCTTT
many	TRBV20-1	.	TRBJ2-7	CSARAVRKSTYEQYF	TGCAGTGCTAGAGCAGTGCGGAAATCAACCTACGAGCAGTACTTC
.	TRBV29-1	.	TRBJ2-7	CSVWTGYGYEQYF	TGCAGCGTTTGGACCGGGTACGGCTACGAGCAGTACTTC
.	TRBV28	.	TRBJ2-5	CTSSLVAGQETQYF	TGTACCAGCAGTTTAGTCGCGGGACAAGAGACCCAGTACTTC
.	TRBV4-3	.	TRBJ2-5	CASSQGSGGYQETQYF	TGCGCCAGCAGCCAAGGATCAGGAGGGTACCAAGAGACCCAGTACTTC
.	TRBV7-8	.	TRBJ1-6	CASSLKENREADNSPLHF	TGTGCCAGCAGCTTGAAGGAGAACAGGGAGGCGGATAATTCACCCCTCCACTTT
many	TRBV7-3	.	TRBJ1-1	CASSWGGQNTEAFF	TGTGCCAGCAGCTGGGGGGGGCAGAACACTGAAGCTTTCTTT
few	TRBV7-2	TRBD1	TRBJ2-7	CASSLLGTGLTYEQYF	TGTGCCAGCAGCTTACTCGGGACAGGGCTAACCTACGAGCAGTACTTC
.	TRBV7-9	.	TRBJ1-1	CASSLAARTHTEAFF	TGTGCCAGCAGCTTAGCGGCCAGGACCCACACTGAAGCTTTCTTT
.	TRBV5-1	.	TRBJ1-1	CASSLVQGNEAFF	TGCGCCAGCAGCTTGGTACAGGGCAATGAAGCTTTCTTT
.	TRBV29-1	.	TRBJ2-6	CSVDGGNTGANVLTF	TGCAGCGTTGATGGGGGTAACACCGGGGCCAACGTCCTGACTTTC
few	TRBV20-1	.	TRBJ2-7	CSARKTNEQYF	TGCAGTGCTAGAAAGACCAACGAGCAGTACTTC
.	TRBV6-1	TRBD1	TRBJ2-5	CASSTRDSYQETQYF	TGTGCCAGCAGTACACGGGACAGTTACCAAGAGACCCAGTACTTC
many	TRBV12-3/TRBV12-4	.	TRBJ1-1	CASSFSQNTEAFF	TGTGCCAGCAGCTTTAGCCAGAACACTGAAGCTTTCTTT
few	TRBV15	.	TRBJ1-5	CATSRARQDQPQHF	TGTGCCACCAGCAGAGCAAGGCAGGATCAGCCCCAGCATTTT
many	TRBV10-3	TRBD1	TRBJ1-1	CAISSGQGNTEAFF	TGTGCCATCAGTTCGGGACAGGGGAACACTGAAGCTTTCTTT
few	TRBV5-1	.	TRBJ2-7	CASSWVPFEVTSSYEQYF	TGCGCCAGCAGCTGGGTGCCTTTTGAGGTTACGAGCTCCTACGAGCAGTACTTC
.	TRBV7-3	TRBD2	TRBJ2-7	CASSQTGEGYEQYF	TGTGCCAGCAGCCAGACGGGGGAGGGGTACGAGCAGTACTTC
.	TRBV4-2	TRBD1	TRBJ2-7	CASSRGQKAYEQYF	TGTGCCAGCAGCCGGGGACAGAAGGCCTACGAGCAGTACTTC
.	TRBV11-2	.	TRBJ2-5	CASSLGESGVRETQYF	TGTGCCAGCAGCTTAGGCGAATCCGGGGTTCGGGAGACCCAGTACTTC
few	TRBV29-1	TRBD1	TRBJ2-1	CSDSGQGLNEQFF	TGCAGCGATTCGGGACAGGGGCTCAATGAGCAGTTCTTC
few	TRBV9	.	TRBJ2-7	CASSRRWESSYEQYF	TGTGCCAGCAGCAGACGATGGGAGAGCTCCTACGAGCAGTACTTC
many	TRBV5-1	.	TRBJ1-1	CASSLESRQPDEAFF	TGCGCCAGCAGCTTGGAGTCGCGACAGCCCGATGAAGCTTTCTTT
.	TRBV27	.	TRBJ2-7	CATENPQSYEQYF	TGTGCCACCGAAAACCCGCAGTCCTACGAGCAGTACTTC
.	TRBV5-1	.	TRBJ1-4	CASSARGSANEKLFF	TGCGCCAGCAGCGCGAGAGGGTCAGCTAATGAAAAACTGTTTTTT
many	TRBV12-5	.	TRBJ2-5	CASGLAGTRQETQYF	TGTGCTAGTGGTCTCGCCGGGACACGACAAGAGACCCAGTACTTC
many	TRBV9	.	TRBJ1-2	CASSVGHTGLDYGYTF	TGTGCCAGCAGCGTAGGTCATACGGGGCTTGACTATGGCTACACCTTC
.	TRBV9	.	TRBJ1-2	CASSPTMTRGGYGYTF	TGTGCCAGCAGCCCAACTATGACCAGGGGAGGCTATGGCTACACCTTC
.	TRBV29-1	.	TRBJ1-2	CSVTSLAGSSAF	TGCAGCGTTACCTCACTAGCGGGCAGCTCCGCCTTC
few	TRBV6-6	.	TRBJ2-7	CASSFSLASSYEQYF	TGTGCCAGCAGTTTTTCTCTAGCTAGCTCCTACGAGCAGTACTTC
.	TRBV7-9	.	TRBJ1-1	CASTGNSPNTEAFF	TGTGCCAGCACCGGCAACAGTCCGAACACTGAAGCTTTCTTT
few	TRBV5-5	.	TRBJ1-1	CASSHGWEAFF	TGTGCCAGCAGCCACGGGTGGGAAGCTTTCTTT
.	TRBV10-3	TRBD1	TRBJ2-7	CASSGGTGGEGEQYF	TGTGCCAGCAGTGGGGGGACAGGGGGAGAGGGGGAGCAGTACTTC
.	TRBV15	.	TRBJ2-7	CATSRVQGNEQYF	TGTGCCACCAGCAGGGTACAGGGAAACGAGCAGTACTTC
.	TRBV28	.	TRBJ1-1	CASSNQGTAEAFF	TGTGCCAGCAGCAATCAGGGGACGGCTGAAGCTTTCTTT
.	TRBV2	.	TRBJ1-6	CASSGRDMYSPLHF	TGTGCCAGCAGCGGCAGAGACATGTATTCACCCCTCCACTTT
.	TRBV12-3/TRBV12-4	.	TRBJ1-3	CASSFDGASASGNTIYF	TGTGCCAGCAGCTTCGATGGGGCCAGTGCCAGTGGAAACACCATATATTTT
many	TRBV12-3/TRBV12-4	TRBD1	TRBJ1-2	CASSDRGRGYGYTF	TGTGCCAGCAGCGACAGGGGGCGCGGCTATGGCTACACCTTC
many	TRBV7-8	.	TRBJ1-5	CASSLAHGGLARQPQHF	TGTGCCAGCAGCTTAGCGCATGGTGGGTTGGCTAGACAGCCCCAGCATTTT
many	TRBV15	TRBD1	TRBJ2-7	CATARDRGVREQYF	TGTGCCACCGCCCGGGACAGGGGAGTGAGGGAGCAGTACTTC
.	TRBV7-6	.	TRBJ2-7	CASSQEQAISYEQYF	TGTGCCAGCAGCCAAGAACAGGCGATCTCCTACGAGCAGTACTTC
few	TRBV27	.	TRBJ2-5	CASSLGLGWETQYF	TGTGCCAGCAGTTTAGGGTTGGGGTGGGAGACCCAGTACTTC
many	TRBV7-2	.	TRBJ2-7	CASSLNTGIYEQYF	TGTGCCAGCAGCCTTAACACGGGAATTTACGAGCAGTACTTC
.	TRBV5-1	.	TRBJ2-5	CASSRWEVKKTQYF	TGCGCCAGCAGCCGCTGGGAGGTTAAGAAGACCCAGTACTTC
.	TRBV20-1	TRBD2	TRBJ2-2	CSANPLAQNTGELFF	TGCAGTGCTAACCCACTAGCGCAGAACACCGGGGAGCTGTTTTTT